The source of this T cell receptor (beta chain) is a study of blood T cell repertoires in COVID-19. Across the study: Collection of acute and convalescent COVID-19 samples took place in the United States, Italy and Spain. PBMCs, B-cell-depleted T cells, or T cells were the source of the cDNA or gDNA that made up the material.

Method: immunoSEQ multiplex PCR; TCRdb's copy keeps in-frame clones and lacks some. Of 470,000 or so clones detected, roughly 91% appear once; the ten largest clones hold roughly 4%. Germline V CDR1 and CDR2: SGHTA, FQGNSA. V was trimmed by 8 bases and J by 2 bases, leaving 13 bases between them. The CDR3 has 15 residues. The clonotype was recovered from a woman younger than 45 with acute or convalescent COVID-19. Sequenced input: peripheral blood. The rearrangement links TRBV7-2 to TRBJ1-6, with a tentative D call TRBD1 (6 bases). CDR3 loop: CASGIQGTYNSPLHF. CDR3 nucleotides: TGTGCCAGCGGAATACAGGGAACCTATAATTCACCCCTCCACTTT. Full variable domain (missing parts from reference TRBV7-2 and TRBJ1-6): GAGVSQSPSNKVTEKGKDVELRCDPISGHTALYWYRQSLGQGLEFLIYFQGNSAPDKSGLPSDRFSAERTGGSVSTLTIQRTQQEDSAVYLCASGIQGTYNSPLHFGNGTRLTVT.